This record looks at one T cell receptor (beta chain) sequence and its context. This sample was taken from a study of T cells in Graves' hyperthyroidism and ophthalmopathy. TCR beta CDR3 regions were amplified from RNA transcripts. A set of HTBI primers served as the primers for a first-round RT-PCR of the TCR CDR3. Using its own MiXCR run on the multiplex PCR reads, TCRdb lists one record per CDR3 protein. The sample shows fewer than 300,000 distinct CDR3 sequences, around 15% of them seen only once. This receptor was obtained from a woman aged 50 to 60 with Graves' hyperthyroidism that later progressed to Graves' ophthalmopathy. The sample consisted of blood.

The CDR3 reads CASTFGDGICGYTF. The CDR3 DNA is TGCGCCAGCACCTTCGGGGACGGGATTTGTGGCTACACCTTC. The V gene is TRBV5-1, the J gene TRBJ1-2; D is perhaps TRBD1 (5 bases). In germline, CDR1 is SGHRS, CDR2 YFSETQ. V lost 6 bases, J lost 7 bases, and 19 bases lay in between. The CDR3 covers 14 residues.